This TCR beta chain came from a study of shared clonotypes between healthy human individuals. Study background: Three plates were used per donor for CD4 naive, three for CD4 memory, two for CD8 naive and one for CD8 memory.

Libraries were prepared by immunoSEQ multiplex PCR; TCRdb keeps only in-frame clonotypes and omits some of them. The table lists some 2 million clones, less than 95% of them singletons. Trimming took off 4 bases at V and 5 bases at J, with 4 bases between the two ends. The CDR3 spans 11 residues. Germline-derived CDR1 and CDR2 are SGHNT and YYREEE (reference sequence). Naive-designated CD8 cells lacked CD45RO, were positively enriched for CCR7, and omitted terminally differentiated effector memory CD45RA+ cells. The chain links TRBV5-4 to TRBJ2-1, with D unclear. Source material: naive CD8+ T cells sorted from blood. The sequence was obtained from a man between 18 and 35 years old in good health. CDR3 DNA sequence: TGTGCCAGCAGCGATAACAATGAGCAGTTCTTC. It yields the protein CASSDNNEQFF.